One T cell receptor beta chain is described in this entry. Which antigen it targets is not known. Base qualities were left out, and no much larger clone turns up one base away. At diagnosis, peripheral blood, uninvolved tumor-adjacent lung and tumor were collected and were preserved as a mix of fresh-frozen and FFPE material. For TCR repertoire profiling, the blood samples were analyzed as peripheral blood mononuclear cells. The source of the sample is a study of T cells in localized non-small cell lung cancer (dated by TCRdb to 2018 to 2021). As for the study more broadly: T cell repertoires of approximately 250 early-stage NSCLC patients were analyzed, with tumors being compared against uninvolved tumor-adjacent lungs. The mean age of the NSCLC patients was approximately 71 years, with roughly 120 men and 85 to 110 women. The cohort comprised roughly 220 treatment-naïve NSCLC patients with resected, localized lung tumors. The full study reports these points: Uninvolved tumor-adjacent lung showed the highest T cell clonality, higher than tumor, which suggests more focused antigenic responses in the uninvolved tumor-adjacent lung. Higher blood T cell density associated with longer overall survival, while higher adjacent-lung clonality associated with shorter survival. Because the study design was exploratory, TCR variables were selected using unadjusted p-values without false-discovery rate correction. A median of approximately 57 of the top 100 tumor clones were detected in paired uninvolved adjacent lung, and some 30 of these tumor clones were also found among the top 100 clones of the paired uninvolved adjacent lung. Because multi-region sequencing of the tumors was not done, intratumor heterogeneity could not be ruled out.

The trim is 5 bases for V and 0 bases for J, with a gap of 17 bases between the germline ends. As encoded in the germline V gene, CDR1 is SGHVS while CDR2 is FNYEAQ. Including the terminal cysteine and phenylalanine, the CDR3 comprises 17 residues. CDR3 DNA is the only sequence kept; it has 51 bases, read in frame from the first base. TCR beta CDR3 regions were sequenced from DNA using the immunoSEQ Assay. From the authors' description of their analysis: T cell density was computed as TCR beta template counts normalized to usable DNA estimated by amplifying housekeeping genes. The preseqR package was used to estimate richness by extrapolating to 400,000 templates for PBMC samples and to 120,000 templates for tissue samples. Clonality was calculated as one minus Pielou's evenness. Tissue-enriched TCRs were identified through differential abundance testing performed on productive amino-acid clonotypes, with a minimum total count of 5 and an alpha of 0.1. The Jaccard Index and the Morisita Overlap Index were used to measure how much the repertoires overlapped between compartments. GLIPH grouped TCR beta CDR3s together with public tetramer-defined viral CDR3s, and a viral motif had to include at least three viral sequences and show V-gene enrichment. This is the immuneACCESS table as TCRdb keeps it, with only in-frame sequences that have V and J called. A part of the clones is gone; compared with another copy, unresolved V genes explain less than half, and the rest is unexplained. V and J calls and clone size come straight from that table; D and trimming were deduced from the DNA. Across this sample there are 25,000 to 35,000 clones, with 80% seen only once. The ten largest clones take up roughly 16% of the sample.

This receptor chain uses TRBV7-6 and TRBJ1-5; matching of 5 bases hints at TRBD1 as the D gene. Sequenced material: peripheral blood, taken before any cancer treatment. This sequence originates from a male donor at least 60 years old with stage III squamous cell lung carcinoma. The nucleotides read TGTGCCAGCAGCCCTGGACCGACAGCTTATAGCAATCAGCCCCAGCATTTT. Translation gives CASSPGPTAYSNQPQHF.